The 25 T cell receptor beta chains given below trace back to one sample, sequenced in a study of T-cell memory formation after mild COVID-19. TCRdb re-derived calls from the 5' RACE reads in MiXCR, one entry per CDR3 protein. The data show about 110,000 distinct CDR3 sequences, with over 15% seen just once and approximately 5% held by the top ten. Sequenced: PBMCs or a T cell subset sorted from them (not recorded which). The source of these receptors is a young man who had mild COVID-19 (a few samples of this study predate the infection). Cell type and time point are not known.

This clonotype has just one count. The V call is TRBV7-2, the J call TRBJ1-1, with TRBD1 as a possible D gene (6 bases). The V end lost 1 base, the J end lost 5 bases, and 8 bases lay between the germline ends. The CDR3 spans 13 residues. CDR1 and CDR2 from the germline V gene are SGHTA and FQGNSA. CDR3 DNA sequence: TGTGCCAGCAGCTTAGTTGGACAGACTGAAGCTTTCTTT. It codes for CASSLVGQTEAFF.

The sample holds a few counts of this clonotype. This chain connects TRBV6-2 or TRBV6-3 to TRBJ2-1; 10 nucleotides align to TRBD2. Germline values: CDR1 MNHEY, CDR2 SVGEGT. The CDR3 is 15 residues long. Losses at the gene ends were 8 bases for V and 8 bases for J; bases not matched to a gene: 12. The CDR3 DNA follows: TGTGCCAGCGTTTGGCCCAGCGGGGGGGCGGATGAGCAGTTCTTC. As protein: CASVWPSGGADEQFF.

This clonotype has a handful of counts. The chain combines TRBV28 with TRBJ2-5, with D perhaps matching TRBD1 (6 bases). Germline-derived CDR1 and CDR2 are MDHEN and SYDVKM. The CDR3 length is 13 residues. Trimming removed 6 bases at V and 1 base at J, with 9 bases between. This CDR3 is CASRPQGQETQYF. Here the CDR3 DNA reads TGTGCCAGCAGACCACAGGGCCAAGAGACCCAGTACTTC.

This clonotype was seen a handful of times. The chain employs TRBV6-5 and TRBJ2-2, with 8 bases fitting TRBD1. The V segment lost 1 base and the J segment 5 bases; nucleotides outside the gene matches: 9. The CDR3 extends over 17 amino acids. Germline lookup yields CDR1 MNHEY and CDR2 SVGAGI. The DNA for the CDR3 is TGTGCCAGCAGTTACTTTACGGACAGGGTTGGAACCGGGGAGCTGTTTTTT. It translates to CASSYFTDRVGTGELFF.

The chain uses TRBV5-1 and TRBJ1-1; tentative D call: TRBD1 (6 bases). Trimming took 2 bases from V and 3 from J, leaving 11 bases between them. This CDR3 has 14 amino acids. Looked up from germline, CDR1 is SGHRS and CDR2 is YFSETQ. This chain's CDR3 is CASSLQGSDTEAFF. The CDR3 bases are TGCGCCAGCAGCTTACAGGGAAGTGACACTGAAGCTTTCTTT. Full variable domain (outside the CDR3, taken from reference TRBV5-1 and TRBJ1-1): KAGVTQTPRYLIKTRGQQVTLSCSPISGHRSVSWYQQTPGQGLQFLFEYFSETQRNKGNFPGRFSGRQFSNSRSEMNVSTLELGDSALYLCASSLQGSDTEAFFGQGTRLTVV.

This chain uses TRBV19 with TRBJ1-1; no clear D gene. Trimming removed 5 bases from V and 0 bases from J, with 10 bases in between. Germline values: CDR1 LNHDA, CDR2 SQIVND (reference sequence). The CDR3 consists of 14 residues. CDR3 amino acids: CASSASALNTEAFF. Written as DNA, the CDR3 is TGTGCCAGTAGTGCGTCGGCCTTGAACACTGAAGCTTTCTTT.

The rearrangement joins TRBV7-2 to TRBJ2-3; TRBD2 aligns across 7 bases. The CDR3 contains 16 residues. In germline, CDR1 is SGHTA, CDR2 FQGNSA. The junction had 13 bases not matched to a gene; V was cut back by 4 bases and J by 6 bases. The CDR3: CASSSFSSGNKDTQYF. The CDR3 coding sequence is TGTGCCAGCAGCTCCTTCTCTAGCGGCAACAAGGATACGCAGTATTTT.

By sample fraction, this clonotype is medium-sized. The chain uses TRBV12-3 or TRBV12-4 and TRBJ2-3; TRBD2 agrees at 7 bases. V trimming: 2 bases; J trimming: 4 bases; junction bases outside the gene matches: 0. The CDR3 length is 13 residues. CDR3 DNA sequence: TGTGCCAGCAGTTTACGGGGGGCAGATACGCAGTATTTT. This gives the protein CASSLRGADTQYF.

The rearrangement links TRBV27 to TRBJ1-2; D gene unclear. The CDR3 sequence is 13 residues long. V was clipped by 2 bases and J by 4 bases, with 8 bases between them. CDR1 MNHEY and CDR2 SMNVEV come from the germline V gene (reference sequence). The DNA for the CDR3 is TGTGCCAGCAGTTTACGGCCGGGCTATGGCTACACCTTC. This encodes CASSLRPGYGYTF.

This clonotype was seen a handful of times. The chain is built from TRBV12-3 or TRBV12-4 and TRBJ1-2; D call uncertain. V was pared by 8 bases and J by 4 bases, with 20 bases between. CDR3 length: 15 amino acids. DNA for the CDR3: TGTGCCAGCCTGAGTCGGGGTCTTGGGAGCTATGGCTACACCTTC. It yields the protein CASLSRGLGSYGYTF.

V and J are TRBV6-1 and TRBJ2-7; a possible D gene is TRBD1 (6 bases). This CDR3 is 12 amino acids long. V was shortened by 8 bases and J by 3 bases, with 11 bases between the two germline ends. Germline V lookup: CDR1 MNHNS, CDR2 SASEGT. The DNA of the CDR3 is TGTGCCAGCCGCATACAGGGCTACGAGCAGTACGTC. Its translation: CASRIQGYEQYV.

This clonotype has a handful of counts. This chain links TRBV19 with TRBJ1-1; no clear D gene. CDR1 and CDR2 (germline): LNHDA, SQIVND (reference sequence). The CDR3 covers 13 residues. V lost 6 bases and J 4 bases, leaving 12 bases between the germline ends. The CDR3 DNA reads TGTGCCAGTAGCCAACAAGTCGGCACTGAAGCTTTCTTT. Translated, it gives CASSQQVGTEAFF.

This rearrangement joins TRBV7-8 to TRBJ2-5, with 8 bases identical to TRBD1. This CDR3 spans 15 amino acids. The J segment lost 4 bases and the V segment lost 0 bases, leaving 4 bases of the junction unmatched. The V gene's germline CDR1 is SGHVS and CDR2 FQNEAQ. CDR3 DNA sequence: TGTGCCAGCAGCTTAGCCCGGACAGGGCCAGAGACCCAGTACTTC. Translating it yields CASSLARTGPETQYF.

CDR3 loop: CAISEGGLNSPLHF. The CDR3 nucleotides are TGTGCCATCAGTGAAGGAGGCTTGAATTCACCCCTCCACTTT. The chain has TRBV10-3 and TRBJ1-6; no reliable D call. The CDR3 spans 14 residues. From germline, CDR1 is ENHRY and CDR2 SYGVKD. V was trimmed by 3 bases and J by 7 bases, leaving 10 bases between them.

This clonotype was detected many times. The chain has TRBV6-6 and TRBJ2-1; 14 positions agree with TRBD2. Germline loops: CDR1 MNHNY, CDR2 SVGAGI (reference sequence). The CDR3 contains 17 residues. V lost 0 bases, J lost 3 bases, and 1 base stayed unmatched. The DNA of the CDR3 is TGTGCCAGCAGTTACTCGGGACTAGCGGGGGTCTACAATGAGCAGTTCTTC. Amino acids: CASSYSGLAGVYNEQFF.

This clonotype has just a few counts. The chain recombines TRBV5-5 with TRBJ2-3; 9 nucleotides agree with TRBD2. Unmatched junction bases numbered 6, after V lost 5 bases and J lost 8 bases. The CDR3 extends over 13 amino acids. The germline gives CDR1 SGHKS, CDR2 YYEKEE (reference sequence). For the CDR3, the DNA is TGTGCCAGCAGTCGCGGGGGGGAAGGTACGCAGTATTTT. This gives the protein CASSRGGEGTQYF.

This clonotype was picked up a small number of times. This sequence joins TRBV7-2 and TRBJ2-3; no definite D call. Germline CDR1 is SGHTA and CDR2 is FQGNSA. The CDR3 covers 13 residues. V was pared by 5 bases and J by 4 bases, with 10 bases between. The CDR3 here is CASSPFMSDTQYF. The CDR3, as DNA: TGTGCCAGCAGCCCGTTTATGTCAGATACGCAGTATTTT.

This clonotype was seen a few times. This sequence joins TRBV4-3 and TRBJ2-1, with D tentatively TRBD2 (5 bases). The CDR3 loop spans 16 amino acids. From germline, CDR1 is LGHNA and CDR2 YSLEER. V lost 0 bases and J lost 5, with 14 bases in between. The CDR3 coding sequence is TGCGCCAGCAGCCAAGAGGGCCTAGCCGATAACAATGAGCAGTTCTTC. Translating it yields CASSQEGLADNNEQFF.

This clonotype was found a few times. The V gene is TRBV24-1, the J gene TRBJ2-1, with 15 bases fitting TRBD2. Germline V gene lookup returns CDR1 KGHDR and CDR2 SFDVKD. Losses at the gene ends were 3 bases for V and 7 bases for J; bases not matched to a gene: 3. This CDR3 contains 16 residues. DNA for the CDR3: TGTGCCACCAGTGATGGACTAGCGGGGGGGCGAAATGAGCAGTTCTTC. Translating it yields CATSDGLAGGRNEQFF.

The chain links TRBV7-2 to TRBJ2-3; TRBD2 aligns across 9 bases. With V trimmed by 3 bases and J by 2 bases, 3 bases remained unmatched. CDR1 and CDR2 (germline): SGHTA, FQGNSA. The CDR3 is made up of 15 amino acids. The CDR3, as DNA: TGTGCCAGCAGCTTGGCGGGAGGGCACACAGATACGCAGTATTTT. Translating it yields CASSLAGGHTDTQYF.

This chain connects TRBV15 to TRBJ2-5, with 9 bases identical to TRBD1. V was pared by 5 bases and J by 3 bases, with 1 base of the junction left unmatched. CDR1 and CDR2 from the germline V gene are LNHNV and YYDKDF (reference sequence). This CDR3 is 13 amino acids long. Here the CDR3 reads CATSGTGKETQYF. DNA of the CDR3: TGTGCCACCAGCGGGACAGGGAAAGAGACCCAGTACTTC.

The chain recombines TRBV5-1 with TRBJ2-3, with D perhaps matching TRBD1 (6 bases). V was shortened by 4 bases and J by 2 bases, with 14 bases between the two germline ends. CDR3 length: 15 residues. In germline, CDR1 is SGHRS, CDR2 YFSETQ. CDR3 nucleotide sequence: TGCGCCAGCAGCCCACAGGGAGTTGACACAGATACGCAGTATTTT. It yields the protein CASSPQGVDTDTQYF.

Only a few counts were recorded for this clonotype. The CDR3 DNA reads TGTGCCAGTAAGGTTGACAGGGGTTGGTACAATGAGCAGTTCTTC. It codes for CASKVDRGWYNEQFF. The chain recombines TRBV19 with TRBJ2-1; 8 bases fit TRBD1. Germline values: CDR1 LNHDA, CDR2 SQIVND (reference sequence). The CDR3 loop spans 15 amino acids. V was clipped by 7 bases and J by 4 bases; unmatched bases: 9. Full variable domain (outside the CDR3, taken from reference TRBV19 and TRBJ2-1): DGGITQSPKYLFRKEGQNVTLSCEQNLNHDAMYWYRQDPGQGLRLIYYSQIVNDFQKGDIAEGYSVSREKKESFPLTVTSAQKNPTAFYLCASKVDRGWYNEQFFGPGTRLTVL.

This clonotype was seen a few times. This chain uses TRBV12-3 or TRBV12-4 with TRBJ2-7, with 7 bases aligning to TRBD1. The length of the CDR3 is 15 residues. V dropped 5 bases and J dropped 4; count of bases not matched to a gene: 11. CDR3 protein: CASSRDPGQIYEQYF. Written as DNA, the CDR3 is TGTGCCAGCAGTAGGGACCCGGGACAGATATACGAGCAGTACTTC.

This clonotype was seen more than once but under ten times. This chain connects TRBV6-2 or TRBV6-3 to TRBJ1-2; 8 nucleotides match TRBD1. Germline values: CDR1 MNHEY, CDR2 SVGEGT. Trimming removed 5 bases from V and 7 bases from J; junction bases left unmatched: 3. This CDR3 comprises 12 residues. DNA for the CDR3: TGTGCCAGCAGTCCCGACAGGGGTGGCTACACCTTC. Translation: CASSPDRGGYTF.